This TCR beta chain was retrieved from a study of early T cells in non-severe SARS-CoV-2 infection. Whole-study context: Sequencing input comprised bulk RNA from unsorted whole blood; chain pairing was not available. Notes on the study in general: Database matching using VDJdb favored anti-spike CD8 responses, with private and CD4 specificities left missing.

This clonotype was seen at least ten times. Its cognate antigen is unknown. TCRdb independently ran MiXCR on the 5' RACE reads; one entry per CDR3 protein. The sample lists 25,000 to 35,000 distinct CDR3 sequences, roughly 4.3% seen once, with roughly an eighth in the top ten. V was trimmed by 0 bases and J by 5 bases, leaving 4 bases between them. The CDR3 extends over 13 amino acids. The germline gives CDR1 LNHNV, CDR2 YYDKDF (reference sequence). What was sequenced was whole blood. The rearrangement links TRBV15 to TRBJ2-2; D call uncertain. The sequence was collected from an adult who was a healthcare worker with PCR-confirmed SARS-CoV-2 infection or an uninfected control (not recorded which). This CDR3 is CATSRDGTGELFF. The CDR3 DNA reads TGTGCCACCAGCAGAGATGGAACCGGGGAGCTGTTTTTT.